A selection of T cell receptor beta chains follows, all from one sample in a study of shared clonotypes between healthy human individuals. Sequenced by immunoSEQ multiplex PCR; TCRdb stores in-frame clones only, minus some. The table shows about 700,000 clones, with under 95% occurring only once. The source material was naive CD8+ T cells sorted from blood. The receptors were gathered from a man aged 30 to 45 in good health. The CDR3 runs from the conserved cysteine through the conserved F or W. Fields, in order: CDR3 protein, CDR3 DNA, J gene, D gene, clone size, V gene. D genes are given only for firm matches. Part of the rows lack a size; the others show once, few, many or a class for expanded clones.

CASSLWGRETQYF,TGTGCCAGCAGCTTATGGGGCCGAGAGACCCAGTACTTC,TRBJ2-5,.,.,TRBV13
CASSLSEDTTVGYTF,TGTGCCAGCAGTTTATCGGAAGACACCACCGTCGGCTACACCTTC,TRBJ1-2,.,once,TRBV27
CATSGPRGQETQYF,TGTGCCACCAGCGGCCCTAGGGGCCAGGAGACCCAGTACTTC,TRBJ2-5,.,once,TRBV15
CAISQNRDRNYGYTF,TGTGCCATCAGTCAGAACCGGGACAGGAACTATGGCTACACCTTC,TRBJ1-2,TRBD1,.,TRBV10-3
CASSMWGQGAYNEQFF,TGTGCCAGTAGTATGTGGGGGCAGGGGGCCTACAATGAGCAGTTCTTC,TRBJ2-1,TRBD1,.,TRBV19
CASSFMGLAGGQETQYF,TGCGCCAGCAGCTTCATGGGACTAGCGGGGGGCCAGGAGACCCAGTACTTC,TRBJ2-5,TRBD2,.,TRBV5-1
CASSPDPFGGQFF,TGTGCCAGCAGCCCAGACCCCTTCGGCGGGCAGTTCTTC,TRBJ2-1,.,.,TRBV7-2
CASWGPTNTGELFF,TGTGCCAGCTGGGGGCCAACGAACACCGGGGAGCTGTTTTTT,TRBJ2-2,.,.,TRBV5-5
CASSPETVDNQPQHF,TGTGCCAGCAGCCCGGAGACAGTTGACAATCAGCCCCAGCATTTT,TRBJ1-5,.,.,TRBV7-8
CASSLDPGLAERRDTQYF,TGTGCCAGCAGCTTAGATCCGGGACTAGCGGAGAGGAGGGATACGCAGTATTTT,TRBJ2-3,TRBD2,.,TRBV7-9
CASSLGGGIDNYGYTF,TGTGCCAGCAGCTTAGGCGGGGGTATTGATAACTATGGCTACACCTTC,TRBJ1-2,.,.,TRBV7-9
CSVAYPSSTDTQYF,TGCAGCGTTGCCTATCCTTCTAGCACAGATACGCAGTATTTT,TRBJ2-3,.,.,TRBV29-1
CASSPIGAGELFF,TGTGCCAGCTCACCAATTGGGGCCGGGGAGCTGTTTTTT,TRBJ2-2,.,.,TRBV18
CASSFGGFMNTEAFF,TGTGCCAGCAGCTTCGGTGGGTTTATGAACACTGAAGCTTTCTTT,TRBJ1-1,.,.,TRBV5-4
CAWSDREPSSYEQYF,TGTGCCTGGAGTGACAGGGAGCCGAGCTCCTACGAGCAGTACTTC,TRBJ2-7,.,.,TRBV30
CASSAIKPYEQYF,TGTGCCAGCAGTGCAATTAAGCCCTACGAGCAGTACTTC,TRBJ2-7,.,.,TRBV6-6
CASRDRDVSNQPQHF,TGCGCCAGCAGGGACAGGGACGTGAGCAATCAGCCCCAGCATTTT,TRBJ1-5,TRBD1,few,TRBV4-1
CASSTSRLAEHNEQFF,TGTGCCAGTAGTACTTCAAGGCTAGCGGAGCACAATGAGCAGTTCTTC,TRBJ2-1,TRBD2,.,TRBV19
CASSLGRGWSSYEQYF,TGTGCCAGCAGCTTAGGGCGGGGATGGAGCTCCTACGAGCAGTACTTC,TRBJ2-7,.,.,TRBV11-2
CASSLRRGVDEKLFF,TGTGCCAGCAGCTTAAGGCGCGGGGTCGATGAAAAACTGTTTTTT,TRBJ1-4,.,.,TRBV7-2
CASSDQGAYNEQFF,TGTGCCAGCAGTGACCAGGGGGCTTACAATGAGCAGTTCTTC,TRBJ2-1,TRBD1,.,TRBV2
CSVVWGGYTF,TGCAGCGTTGTATGGGGTGGCTACACCTTC,TRBJ1-2,.,.,TRBV29-1
CASLIRTGVIETQYF,TGCGCCAGCCTGATTAGGACAGGGGTTATTGAGACCCAGTACTTC,TRBJ2-5,TRBD1,.,TRBV10-2
CSFGTGIADTQYF,TGCAGCTTCGGGACAGGGATCGCAGATACGCAGTATTTT,TRBJ2-3,TRBD1,.,TRBV29-1
CATSSGRGVLDNEQFF,TGTGCCACCAGCAGCGGTAGGGGGGTGTTGGACAATGAGCAGTTCTTC,TRBJ2-1,.,.,TRBV15
CASSPGQGIDYEQYF,TGTGCCAGTAGTCCAGGGCAGGGCATAGATTACGAGCAGTACTTC,TRBJ2-7,.,.,TRBV19
CASSKNRGLHPSYEQYF,TGTGCCAGCAGCAAAAACCGGGGGCTCCACCCCTCCTACGAGCAGTACTTC,TRBJ2-7,.,.,TRBV21-1
CASSNEAVSYNEQFF,TGTGCCAGCAGCAATGAGGCAGTCAGTTACAATGAGCAGTTCTTC,TRBJ2-1,.,.,TRBV11-2
CASSDSNNEQFF,TGCGCCAGCAGTGATAGTAACAATGAGCAGTTCTTC,TRBJ2-1,.,.,TRBV10-2
CASSPQGGYGGETQYF,TGTGCCAGCAGCCCCCAAGGGGGCTACGGGGGAGAGACCCAGTACTTC,TRBJ2-5,.,.,TRBV4-2
CASSFTSGGEQYF,TGTGCCAGCAGCTTTACTAGCGGGGGGGAGCAGTACTTC,TRBJ2-7,TRBD2,.,TRBV11-3